The entry below gives a single T cell receptor (beta chain) sequence along with its context. Its antigen remains unknown. The data derive from a study of T cells in Graves' hyperthyroidism and ophthalmopathy. Findings and caveats of the study: The authors' 13 V-J model separated ophthalmopathy from stable hyperthyroidism. In the blood, most expanded thyroid clonotypes above 0.001 appeared as well.

RNA transcripts served as the template for amplifying TCR beta CDR3 regions. The HTBI primer set drove a first-round RT-PCR of the TCR CDR3. TCRdb analysed the multiplex PCR reads with MiXCR anew, one entry per CDR3 protein. This table has a few hundred thousand distinct CDR3 sequences, around 43% appearing once. CDR3 length equals 16 residues. Per the germline V gene, CDR1 is LNHNV and CDR2 is YYDKDF (reference sequence). The V and J ends lost 3 bases and 1 base respectively, with 13 bases between them. Uncontrolled infection, other autoimmune disease, pregnancy or lactation disqualified patients from enrolment. Every diagnosis used clinical symptoms, serum thyroxine and TRAb, thyroid ultrasound and orbital computed tomography.

The sequence was collected from an adult woman with Graves' disease, either hyperthyroidism or ophthalmopathy (not recorded which). This rearrangement joins TRBV15 to TRBJ1-5; weak D call: TRBD1 (6 bases). Material: peripheral blood or thyroid tissue (not recorded which). The chain's CDR3 is CATSSSQGTSNQPQHF. The DNA for the CDR3 is TGTGCCACCAGCAGTTCCCAGGGGACGAGCAATCAGCCCCAGCATTTT.